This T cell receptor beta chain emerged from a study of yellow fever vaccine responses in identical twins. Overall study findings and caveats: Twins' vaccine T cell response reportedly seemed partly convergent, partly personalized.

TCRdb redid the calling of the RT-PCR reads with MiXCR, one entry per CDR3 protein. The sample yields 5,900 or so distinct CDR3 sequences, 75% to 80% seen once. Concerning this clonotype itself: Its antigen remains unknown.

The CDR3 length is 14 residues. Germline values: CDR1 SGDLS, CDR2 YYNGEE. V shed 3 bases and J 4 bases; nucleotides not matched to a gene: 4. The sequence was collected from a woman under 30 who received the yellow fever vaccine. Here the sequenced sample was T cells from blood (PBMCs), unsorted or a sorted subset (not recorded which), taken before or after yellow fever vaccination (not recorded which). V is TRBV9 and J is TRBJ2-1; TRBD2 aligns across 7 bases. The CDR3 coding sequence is TGTGCCAGCAGCGCGGGGGGACTATACAATGAGCAGTTCTTC. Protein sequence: CASSAGGLYNEQFF.